Below, 17 T cell receptor beta chains from the same sample are listed, as sequenced in a study of cytomegalovirus exposure and HLA in healthy donors. PCR employed 60 Vbeta and 13 Jbeta primers. Assay: immunoSEQ multiplex PCR; the TCRdb copy retains only in-frame clones and omits some. The profile shows 92,000 or so clones, roughly 60% of them singletons. The sample consisted of PBMCs. All receptors come from a woman in her 50s in good health and CMV-seropositive.

The V and J genes are TRBV10-3 and TRBJ1-2, with D possibly being TRBD1 (5 bases). In germline, CDR1 is ENHRY, CDR2 SYGVKD. The CDR3 covers 14 residues. Trimming took off 2 bases at V and 0 bases at J, with 7 bases between the two ends. The CDR3 nucleotides read TGTGCCATCAGTGAGGACAGATCTAACTATGGCTACACCTTC. It yields the protein CAISEDRSNYGYTF.

This clone has only a few counts. The chain joins TRBV7-9 to TRBJ2-1, with TRBD2 identical over 13 bases. With V trimmed by 5 bases and J by 4 bases, 5 bases remained unmatched. Germline V gene data show CDR1 as SEHNR and CDR2 as FQNEAQ (reference sequence). The CDR3 length is 16 residues. CDR3 in DNA: TGTGCCAGCAGCGCGACTAGCGGGGGGACATACAATGAGCAGTTCTTC. It is translated as CASSATSGGTYNEQFF.

The chain combines TRBV7-3 with TRBJ2-7, with 7 bases that match TRBD2. This CDR3 is built from 13 residues. CDR1 SGHTA and CDR2 FQGTGA come from the germline V gene. V lost 4 bases to trimming and J lost 7 bases; unmatched junction nucleotides: 7. CDR3: CASSSRPGGEQYF. CDR3 nucleotide sequence: TGTGCCAGCAGCTCTAGGCCCGGGGGGGAGCAGTACTTC. The variable domain in full, completed from reference TRBV7-3 and TRBJ2-7, reads GAGVSQTPSNKVTEKGKYVELRCDPISGHTALYWYRQSLGQGPEFLIYFQGTGAADDSGLPNDRFFAVRPEGSVSTLKIQRTERGDSAVYLCASSSRPGGEQYFGPGTRLTVT.

The chain recombines TRBV10-3 with TRBJ2-5; 7 bases match TRBD2. Per germline, CDR1 ENHRY and CDR2 SYGVKD. The CDR3 is 13 amino acids. Trimming at V came to 11 bases and at J to 1 base, leaving 7 bases not matched to a gene. CDR3: CACGLGVQETQYF. The CDR3 coding sequence is TGTGCCTGCGGACTAGGTGTCCAAGAGACCCAGTACTTC.

This clone was seen only a few times. J is TRBJ1-1 and V is TRBV6-4; 9 bases match TRBD1. The ends lost 4 bases at V and 6 bases at J; junction bases unmatched: 3. Germline CDR1 reads MRHNA; CDR2 reads SNTAGT. The CDR3 has 13 residues. The chain's CDR3 is CASSADRGAEAFF. The CDR3 nucleotides read TGTGCCAGCAGTGCGGACAGGGGAGCTGAAGCTTTCTTT.

This chain uses TRBV2 with TRBJ2-5, with D perhaps TRBD1 (6 bases). TRBJ2-7 matches the DNA end more closely, so the J call is doubtful. Germline CDR1 reads SNHLY; CDR2 reads FYNNEI. The CDR3 contains 13 residues. As DNA, the CDR3 is TGTGCCAGCAATGGCAGGGGCTCCTACGAGCAGTACTTC. Its translation is CASNGRGSYEQYF.

This chain connects TRBV13 to TRBJ1-2, with D possibly TRBD1 on 5 matching bases. Germline CDR1 and CDR2: PRHDT and FYEKMQ (reference sequence). The CDR3 totals 13 residues. The V gene lost 5 bases and the J gene lost 3 bases, with 10 bases spanning the gap. The CDR3 DNA reads TGTGCCAGCAGCCTCAGGGAGGACTATGGCTACACCTTC. This translates into CASSLREDYGYTF.

In its sample, this clone was seen a few times. The V call is TRBV7-2, the J call TRBJ2-3; no definite D call. This CDR3 is 12 amino acids long. CDR1 and CDR2 from the germline V gene are SGHTA and FQGNSA. Trimming left V 3 bases short and J 6 bases short, with 7 bases between. The CDR3 loop reads CASSFLRDTQYF. Written as DNA, the CDR3 is TGTGCCAGCAGCTTCCTCAGGGATACGCAGTATTTT. Variable domain in full (rest from reference TRBV7-2 and TRBJ2-3): GAGVSQSPSNKVTEKGKDVELRCDPISGHTALYWYRQSLGQGLEFLIYFQGNSAPDKSGLPSDRFSAERTGGSVSTLTIQRTQQEDSAVYLCASSFLRDTQYFGPGTRLTVL.

The chain recombines TRBV6-6 with TRBJ2-1; 7 bases are a match to TRBD1. From germline, CDR1 is MNHNY and CDR2 SVGAGI (reference sequence). The CDR3 totals 15 residues. V lost 6 bases, J lost 6 bases, and 11 bases stayed unmatched. CDR3 sequence reads: CASSRDRDSGNEQFF. DNA of the CDR3: TGTGCCAGCAGCCGCGACAGGGATTCAGGCAATGAGCAGTTCTTC.

The CDR3 is CASSLDLWAYAFF. The CDR3 DNA follows: TGTGCCAGCAGCTTAGATCTGTGGGCTTATGCTTTCTTT. The chain has TRBV11-2 and TRBJ1-1; D remains ambiguous. Deletions cut 0 bases from V and 11 bases from J, with 13 bases between. The CDR3 contains 13 residues. CDR1 and CDR2 from the germline V gene are SGHAT and FQNNGV.

The rearrangement joins TRBV6-5 to TRBJ2-2; TRBD1 might be the D (6 bases). The V and J ends lost 8 bases and 1 base respectively, with 11 bases between them. CDR3 length equals 14 residues. CDR1 and CDR2 (germline): MNHEY, SVGAGI. The CDR3 spells CASGGRGNTGELFF. The CDR3 nucleotides are TGTGCCAGCGGGGGCAGGGGGAACACCGGGGAGCTGTTTTTT.

The chain links TRBV6-1 to TRBJ1-3; D might be TRBD1 (6 bases). CDR3 length equals 15 residues. Trimming cost V 5 bases and J 0 bases, with 11 bases left between them. CDR1 and CDR2 from the germline V gene are MNHNS and SASEGT. The CDR3 here is CASSSGDFSGNTIYF. CDR3 bases: TGTGCCAGCAGTTCAGGGGATTTCTCTGGAAACACCATATATTTT.

The chain combines TRBV28 with TRBJ1-2; D is ambiguous. V lost 3 bases and J 7 bases, leaving 15 bases between the germline ends. The germline V gene has CDR1 MDHEN and CDR2 SYDVKM. The CDR3 loop spans 14 amino acids. The CDR3 DNA follows: TGTGCCAGCAGTTTGCTAGCCGCGAGAGGTGGCTACACCTTC. Translating gives CASSLLAARGGYTF.

The genes are TRBV28 and TRBJ1-5; 8 bases are a match to TRBD1. Unmatched junction bases numbered 8, after V lost 3 bases and J lost 7 bases. Germline values: CDR1 MDHEN, CDR2 SYDVKM. The CDR3 has 15 amino acids. The chain's CDR3 is CASSFTGQGGQPQHF. DNA for the CDR3: TGTGCCAGCAGTTTTACAGGACAGGGTGGCCAGCCCCAGCATTTT.

J is TRBJ1-2 and V is TRBV7-9; D is perhaps TRBD1 (5 bases). The germline V and J ends were trimmed by 7 bases and 6 bases, with 12 bases remaining between them. Germline CDR1 is SEHNR and CDR2 is FQNEAQ (reference sequence). The CDR3 is 12 amino acids. CDR3 loop: CASNPGGDGYTF. Written as DNA, the CDR3 is TGTGCCAGCAACCCGGGGGGGGATGGCTACACCTTC.

This clone has more than one count but fewer than ten. One end of the junction varies from germline; a read error may be responsible. The same CDR3 is also encoded by other DNA sequences in this sample. The rearrangement joins TRBV11-2 to TRBJ2-5; tentative D call: TRBD2 (6 bases). The CDR3 spans 15 residues. Looked up from germline, CDR1 is SGHAT and CDR2 is FQNNGV. The CDR3 DNA reads as TGCGCCAGCAGCCCCTCGGGGGACCCACGGGAGACCCAGTACTTC. Its protein is CASSPSGDPRETQYF.

The chain links TRBV5-1 to TRBJ2-1; a weak D match, TRBD1 (5 bases). The CDR3 extends over 16 amino acids. The V gene's germline CDR1 is SGHRS and CDR2 YFSETQ. The V end was cut by 0 bases, the J end by 2 bases, with 12 bases between. CDR3 protein: CASSLGGYETYNEQFF. The CDR3 coding sequence is TGCGCCAGCAGCTTGGGGGGCTACGAAACCTACAATGAGCAGTTCTTC.